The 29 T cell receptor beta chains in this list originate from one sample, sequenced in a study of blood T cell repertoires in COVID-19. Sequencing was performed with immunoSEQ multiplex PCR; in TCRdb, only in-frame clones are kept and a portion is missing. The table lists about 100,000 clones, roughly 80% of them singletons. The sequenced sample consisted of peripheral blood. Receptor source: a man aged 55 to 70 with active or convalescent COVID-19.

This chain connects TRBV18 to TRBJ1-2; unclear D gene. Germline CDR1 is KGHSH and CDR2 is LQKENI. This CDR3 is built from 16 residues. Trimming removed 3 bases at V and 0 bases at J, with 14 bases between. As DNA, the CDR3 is TGTGCCAGCTCACCTGACTTTGGCGGGTCTAACTATGGCTACACCTTC. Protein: CASSPDFGGSNYGYTF.

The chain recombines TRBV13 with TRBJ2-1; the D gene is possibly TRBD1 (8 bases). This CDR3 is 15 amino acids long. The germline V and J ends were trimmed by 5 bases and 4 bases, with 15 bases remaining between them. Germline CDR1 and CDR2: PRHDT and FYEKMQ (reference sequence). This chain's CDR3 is CASSPNRGGYNEQFF. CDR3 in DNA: TGTGCCAGCAGCCCCAACAGGGGGGGTTACAATGAGCAGTTCTTC.

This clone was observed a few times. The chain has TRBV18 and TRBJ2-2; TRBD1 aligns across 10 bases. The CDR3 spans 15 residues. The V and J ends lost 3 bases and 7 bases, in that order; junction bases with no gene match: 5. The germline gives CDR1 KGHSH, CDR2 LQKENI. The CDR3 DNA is TGTGCCAGCTCACCTACGACAGGGGGCAGCGGGGAGCTGTTTTTT. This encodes CASSPTTGGSGELFF.

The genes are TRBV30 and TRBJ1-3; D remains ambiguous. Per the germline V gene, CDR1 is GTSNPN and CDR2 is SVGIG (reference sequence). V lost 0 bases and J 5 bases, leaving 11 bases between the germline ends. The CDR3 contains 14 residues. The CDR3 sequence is CAWSVPPGRNTIYF. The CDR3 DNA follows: TGTGCCTGGAGTGTACCCCCCGGTAGAAACACCATATATTTT.

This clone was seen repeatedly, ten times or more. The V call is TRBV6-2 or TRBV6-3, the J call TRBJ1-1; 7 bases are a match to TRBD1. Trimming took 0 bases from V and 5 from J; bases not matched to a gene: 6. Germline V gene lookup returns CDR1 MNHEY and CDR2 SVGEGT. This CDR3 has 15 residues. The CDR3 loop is CASSYSRGAVTEAFF. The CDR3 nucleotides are TGTGCCAGCAGTTACTCCAGGGGGGCGGTGACTGAAGCTTTCTTT.

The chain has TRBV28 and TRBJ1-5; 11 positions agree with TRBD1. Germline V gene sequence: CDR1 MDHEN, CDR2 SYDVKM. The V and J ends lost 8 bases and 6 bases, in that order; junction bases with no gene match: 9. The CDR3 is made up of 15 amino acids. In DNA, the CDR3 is TGTGCCAGCCACCCCGGACAGGGGGCTATTCAGCCCCAGCATTTT. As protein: CASHPGQGAIQPQHF.

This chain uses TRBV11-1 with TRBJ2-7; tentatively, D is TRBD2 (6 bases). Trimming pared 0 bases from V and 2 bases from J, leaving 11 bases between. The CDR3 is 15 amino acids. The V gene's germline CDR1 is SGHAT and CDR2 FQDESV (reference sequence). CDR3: CASSLALAGTYEQYF. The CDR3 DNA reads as TGTGCCAGCAGCTTAGCGCTTGCGGGAACCTACGAGCAGTACTTC. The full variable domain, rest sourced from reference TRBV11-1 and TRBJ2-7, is EAEVAQSPRYKITEKSQAVAFWCDPISGHATLYWYRQILGQGPELLVQFQDESVVDDSQLPKDRFSAERLKGVDSTLKIQPAELGDSAMYLCASSLALAGTYEQYFGPGTRLTVT.

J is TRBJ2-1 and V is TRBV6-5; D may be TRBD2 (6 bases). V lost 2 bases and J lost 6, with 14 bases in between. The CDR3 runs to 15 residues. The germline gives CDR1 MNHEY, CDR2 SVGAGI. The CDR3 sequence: CASSYGGFVGNEQFF. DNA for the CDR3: TGTGCCAGCAGTTACGGGGGGTTTGTCGGCAATGAGCAGTTCTTC.

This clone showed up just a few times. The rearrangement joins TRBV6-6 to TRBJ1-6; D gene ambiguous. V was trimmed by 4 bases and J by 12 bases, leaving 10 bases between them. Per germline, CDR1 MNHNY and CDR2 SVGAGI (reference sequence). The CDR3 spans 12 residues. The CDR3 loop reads CASSFLAEPLHF. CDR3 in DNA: TGTGCCAGCAGTTTCCTGGCGGAACCCCTCCACTTT.

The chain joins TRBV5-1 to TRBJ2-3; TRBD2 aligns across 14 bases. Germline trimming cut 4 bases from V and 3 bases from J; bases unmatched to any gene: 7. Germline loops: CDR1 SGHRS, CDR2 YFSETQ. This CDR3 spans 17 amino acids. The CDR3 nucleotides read TGCGCCAGCAGCATGGGACTAGCGGGAGCTGGGACAGATACGCAGTATTTT. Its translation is CASSMGLAGAGTDTQYF. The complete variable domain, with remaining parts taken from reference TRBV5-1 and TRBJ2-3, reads KAGVTQTPRYLIKTRGQQVTLSCSPISGHRSVSWYQQTPGQGLQFLFEYFSETQRNKGNFPGRFSGRQFSNSRSEMNVSTLELGDSALYLCASSMGLAGAGTDTQYFGPGTRLTVL.

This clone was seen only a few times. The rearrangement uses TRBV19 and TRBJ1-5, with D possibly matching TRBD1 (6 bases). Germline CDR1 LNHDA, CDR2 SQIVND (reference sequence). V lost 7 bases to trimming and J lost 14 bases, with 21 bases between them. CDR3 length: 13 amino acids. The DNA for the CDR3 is TGTGCCAGTAAAGGGACGACAGGCAGCACGGAGCATTTT. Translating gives CASKGTTGSTEHF.

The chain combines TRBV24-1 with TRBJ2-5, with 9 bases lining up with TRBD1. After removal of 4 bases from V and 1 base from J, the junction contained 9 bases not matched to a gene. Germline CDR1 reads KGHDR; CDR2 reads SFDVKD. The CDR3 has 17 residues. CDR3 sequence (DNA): TGTGCCACCAGTGAAACCGGGACAGGGATCGGCCAAGAGACCCAGTACTTC. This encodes CATSETGTGIGQETQYF.

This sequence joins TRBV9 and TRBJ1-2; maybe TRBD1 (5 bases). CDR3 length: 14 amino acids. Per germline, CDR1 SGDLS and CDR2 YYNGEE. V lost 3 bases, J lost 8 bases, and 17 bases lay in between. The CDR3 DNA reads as TGTGCCAGCAGCGCGGCAGGGCCCACTATGGGCTACACCTTC. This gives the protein CASSAAGPTMGYTF.

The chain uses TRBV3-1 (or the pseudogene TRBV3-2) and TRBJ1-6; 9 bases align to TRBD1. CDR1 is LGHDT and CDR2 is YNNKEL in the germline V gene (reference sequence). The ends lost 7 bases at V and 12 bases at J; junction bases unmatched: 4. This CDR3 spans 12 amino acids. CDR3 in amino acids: CASNTGGQPLHF. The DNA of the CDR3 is TGTGCCAGCAACACAGGGGGCCAACCCCTCCACTTT.

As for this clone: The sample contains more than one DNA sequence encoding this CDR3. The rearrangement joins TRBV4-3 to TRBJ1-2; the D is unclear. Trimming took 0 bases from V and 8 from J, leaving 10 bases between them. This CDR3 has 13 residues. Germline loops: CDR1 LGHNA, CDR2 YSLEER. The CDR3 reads CASSQDRRDGYTF. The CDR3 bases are TGCGCCAGCAGCCAAGATCGGAGAGACGGCTACACCTTC.

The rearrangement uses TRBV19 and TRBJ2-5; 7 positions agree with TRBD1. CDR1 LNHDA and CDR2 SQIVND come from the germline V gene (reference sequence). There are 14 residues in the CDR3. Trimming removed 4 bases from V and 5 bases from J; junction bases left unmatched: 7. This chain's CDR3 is CASSKQGRQETQYF. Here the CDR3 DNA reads TGTGCCAGTAGTAAACAGGGGCGTCAGGAGACCCAGTACTTC.

The CDR3 region has the DNA TGTGCCAGCAGTAATTCAGCGAATCAGCCCCAGCATTTT. It yields the protein CASSNSANQPQHF. This chain connects TRBV12-3 or TRBV12-4 to TRBJ1-5, with D unclear. The CDR3 runs to 13 residues. Trimming took 5 bases from V and 4 from J, leaving 9 bases between them.

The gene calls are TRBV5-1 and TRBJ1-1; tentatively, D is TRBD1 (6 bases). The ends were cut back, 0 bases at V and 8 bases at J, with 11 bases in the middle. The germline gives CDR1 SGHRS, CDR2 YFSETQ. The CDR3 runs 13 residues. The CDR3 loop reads CASSLESQGEAFF. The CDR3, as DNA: TGCGCCAGCAGCTTGGAATCCCAGGGGGAAGCTTTCTTT.

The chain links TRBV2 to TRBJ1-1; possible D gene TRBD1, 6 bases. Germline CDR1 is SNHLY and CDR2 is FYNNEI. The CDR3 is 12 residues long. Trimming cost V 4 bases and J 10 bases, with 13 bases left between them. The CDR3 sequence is CASSGGTSPAFF. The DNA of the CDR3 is TGTGCCAGCAGTGGGGGGACAAGTCCAGCTTTCTTT.

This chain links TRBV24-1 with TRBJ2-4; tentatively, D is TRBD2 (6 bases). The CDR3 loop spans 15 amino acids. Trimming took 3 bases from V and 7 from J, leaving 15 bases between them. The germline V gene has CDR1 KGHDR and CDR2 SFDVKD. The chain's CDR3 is CATSDPMGGTNIQYF. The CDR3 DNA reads TGTGCCACCAGTGATCCCATGGGCGGGACCAACATTCAGTACTTC.

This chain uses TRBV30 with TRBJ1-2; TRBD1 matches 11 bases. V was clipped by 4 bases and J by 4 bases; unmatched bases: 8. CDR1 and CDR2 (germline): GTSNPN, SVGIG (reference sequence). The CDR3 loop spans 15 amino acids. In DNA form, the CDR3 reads TGTGCCTGGAACCCGGGACAGGGGGGGGGCTATGGCTACACCTTC. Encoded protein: CAWNPGQGGGYGYTF.

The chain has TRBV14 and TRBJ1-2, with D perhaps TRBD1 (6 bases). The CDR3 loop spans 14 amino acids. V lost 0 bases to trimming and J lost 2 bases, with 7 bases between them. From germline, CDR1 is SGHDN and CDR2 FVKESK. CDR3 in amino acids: CASSQDQGNYGYTF. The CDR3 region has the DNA TGTGCCAGCAGCCAAGATCAGGGGAACTATGGCTACACCTTC.

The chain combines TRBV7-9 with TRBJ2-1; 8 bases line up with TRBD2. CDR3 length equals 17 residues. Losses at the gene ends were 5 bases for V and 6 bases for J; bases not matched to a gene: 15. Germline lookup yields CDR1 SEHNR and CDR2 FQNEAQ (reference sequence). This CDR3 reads CASSTIGMGLVSNEQFF. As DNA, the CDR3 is TGTGCCAGCAGCACGATAGGGATGGGACTAGTCTCCAATGAGCAGTTCTTC.

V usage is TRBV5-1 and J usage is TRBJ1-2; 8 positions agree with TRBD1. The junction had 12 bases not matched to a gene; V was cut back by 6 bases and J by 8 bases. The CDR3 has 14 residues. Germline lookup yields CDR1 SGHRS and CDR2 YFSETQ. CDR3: CASKLQQGARGYTF. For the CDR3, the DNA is TGCGCCAGCAAATTACAGCAGGGGGCTCGGGGCTACACCTTC.

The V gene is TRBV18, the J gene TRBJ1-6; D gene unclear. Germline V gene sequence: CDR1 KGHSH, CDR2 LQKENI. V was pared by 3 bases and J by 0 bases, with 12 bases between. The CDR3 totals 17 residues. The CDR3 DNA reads TGTGCCAGCTCACCCGAATGGTCTAGCTCCTATAATTCACCCCTCCACTTT. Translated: CASSPEWSSSYNSPLHF.

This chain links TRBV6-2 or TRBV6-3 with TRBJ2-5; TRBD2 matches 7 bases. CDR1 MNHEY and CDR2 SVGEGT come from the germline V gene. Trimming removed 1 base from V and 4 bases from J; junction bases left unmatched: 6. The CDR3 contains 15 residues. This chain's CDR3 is CASSYFPAGAETQYF. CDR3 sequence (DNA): TGTGCCAGCAGTTACTTCCCGGCGGGAGCAGAGACCCAGTACTTC.

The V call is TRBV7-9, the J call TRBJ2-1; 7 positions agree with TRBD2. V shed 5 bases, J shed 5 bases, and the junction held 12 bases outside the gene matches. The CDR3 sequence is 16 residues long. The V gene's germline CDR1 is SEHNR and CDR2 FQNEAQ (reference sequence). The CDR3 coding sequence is TGTGCCAGCAGCCCACAAAGGCTAGCGGTACACAATGAGCAGTTCTTC. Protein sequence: CASSPQRLAVHNEQFF.

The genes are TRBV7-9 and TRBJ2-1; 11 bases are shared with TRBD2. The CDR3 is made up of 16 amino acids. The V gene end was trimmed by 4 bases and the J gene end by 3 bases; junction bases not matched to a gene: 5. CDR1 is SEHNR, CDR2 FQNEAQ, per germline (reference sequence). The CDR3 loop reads CASSSPGTSGYNEQFF. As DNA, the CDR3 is TGTGCCAGCAGCTCTCCCGGGACTAGCGGCTACAATGAGCAGTTCTTC.

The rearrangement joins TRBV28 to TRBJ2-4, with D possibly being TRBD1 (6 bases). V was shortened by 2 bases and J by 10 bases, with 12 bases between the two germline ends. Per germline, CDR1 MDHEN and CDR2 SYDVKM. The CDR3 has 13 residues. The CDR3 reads CASSLPQGTIQYF. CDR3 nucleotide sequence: TGTGCCAGCAGTTTACCACAGGGAACGATTCAGTACTTC. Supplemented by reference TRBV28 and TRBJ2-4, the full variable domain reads DVKVTQSSRYLVKRTGEKVFLECVQDMDHENMFWYRQDPGLGLRLIYFSYDVKMKEKGDIPEGYSVSREKKERFSLILESASTNQTSMYLCASSLPQGTIQYFGAGTRLSVL.